This T cell receptor (beta chain) appears in the sequencing data of a study of T cells after yellow fever vaccination. UMIs were added to TCR cDNA along with a universal primer site when it was made by 5'RACE template switching. TCRdb used MiXCR to reprocess the 5' RACE reads, holding one entry per CDR3 protein. The sample holds about 240,000 distinct CDR3 sequences; approximately 3.6% are singletons and the top ten take 15% to 20%. General study results and limits: The secondary response was weaker but peaked faster, day 5 versus 15.

This clonotype was counted many times. Its cognate antigen is unknown. Germline-derived CDR1 and CDR2 are SQVTM and ANQGSEA. V shed 1 base, J shed 0 bases, and the junction held 4 bases outside the gene matches. The CDR3 has 15 residues. This specimen was PBMCs, taken 15 days after the yellow fever booster vaccination. The clonotype comes from a man aged 18 to 30 who received the YFV17D yellow fever vaccine. J is TRBJ2-5 and V is TRBV29-1; 8 positions match TRBD2. The CDR3 is CSVEGGRGDQETQYF. The CDR3 bases are TGCAGCGTTGAAGGAGGGCGGGGGGACCAAGAGACCCAGTACTTC.